This T cell receptor beta chain was recovered during a study of Ad26.COV2.S vaccination and SARS-CoV-2 variants. General study results and limits: Measurement of non-spike TCR breadth gave similar results in vaccine and placebo recipients.

The table came from immunoSEQ multiplex PCR; TCRdb's copy has only in-frame clones and leaves some out. Here the sample spans over 400,000 clones, about 90% being singletons. Details on this clone: The antigen remains unidentified.

CDR1 is GTSNPN, CDR2 SVGIG, per germline (reference sequence). The ends were cut back, 0 bases at V and 9 bases at J, with 12 bases in the middle. There are 13 residues in the CDR3. Treatment: some 20 received Ad26.COV2.S at low or high dose, single or two shots; roughly five received placebo; per-sample allocation not given. The samples were gathered on day 63 after the first injection of vaccine or placebo. This receptor was taken from a person aged 18-60 years who received the Ad26.COV2.S COVID-19 vaccine or a placebo. The rearrangement links TRBV30 to TRBJ1-5; weak D call: TRBD1 (5 bases). The sample consisted of peripheral blood, taken in a trial of Ad26.COV2.S vaccine versus placebo. DNA for the CDR3: TGTGCCTGGAGTGTAGAAAGCGGGGGGCCCCAGCATTTT. As protein: CAWSVESGGPQHF.